What follows are 5 T cell receptor beta chains derived from one specimen sequenced in a study of T cells in Graves' hyperthyroidism and ophthalmopathy. Template material for amplifying TCR beta CDR3 regions consisted of RNA transcripts. A set of HTBI primers served as the primers for a first-round RT-PCR of the TCR CDR3. TCRdb analysed the multiplex PCR reads with MiXCR anew, one entry per CDR3 protein. The table includes 110,000 to 150,000 distinct CDR3 sequences, about 20% detected once. The specimen was blood. The receptors were sampled from a woman between 50 and 59 years old with Graves' hyperthyroidism that later progressed to Graves' ophthalmopathy.

This clonotype was seen a few times. This chain joins TRBV6-2 or TRBV6-3 and TRBJ1-6; perhaps TRBD1 as D (5 bases). The ends were cut back, 0 bases at V and 7 bases at J, with 13 bases in the middle. This CDR3 is 16 amino acids long. Germline CDR1 reads MNHEY; CDR2 reads SVGEGT. Here the CDR3 DNA reads TGTGCCAGCAGTTACTCGTCTGGGGGGGGAAATTCACCCCTCCACTTT. This sequence encodes CASSYSSGGGNSPLHF.

This sequence joins TRBV19 and TRBJ1-2; possible D gene TRBD1, 5 bases. Trimming left V 7 bases short and J 0 bases short, with 21 bases between. Germline V lookup: CDR1 LNHDA, CDR2 SQIVND (reference sequence). The CDR3 contains 17 residues. The CDR3, as DNA: TGTGCCAGTAACCGGAAGGACACAACGACCTCTAACTATGGCTACACCTTC. Translation gives CASNRKDTTTSNYGYTF. Full variable domain (missing parts from reference TRBV19 and TRBJ1-2): DGGITQSPKYLFRKEGQNVTLSCEQNLNHDAMYWYRQDPGQGLRLIYYSQIVNDFQKGDIAEGYSVSREKKESFPLTVTSAQKNPTAFYLCASNRKDTTTSNYGYTFGSGTRLTVV.

This rearrangement joins TRBV29-1 to TRBJ2-7; the match to TRBD2 covers 7 bases. J gave up 2 bases and V 4 bases, and 2 bases lay outside the gene matches. Per the germline V gene, CDR1 is SQVTM and CDR2 is ANQGSEA. This CDR3 has 12 amino acids. The CDR3 spells CSVASGPYEQYF. Here the CDR3 DNA reads TGCAGCGTTGCTAGCGGACCCTACGAGCAGTACTTC.

This clonotype was detected a few times. The V call is TRBV5-1, the J call TRBJ2-7; 16 positions match TRBD2. The CDR3 totals 18 residues. V lost 4 bases, J lost 4 bases, and 11 bases stayed unmatched. Germline CDR1 SGHRS, CDR2 YFSETQ. The CDR3, as DNA: TGCGCCAGCAGCACTGGACAGGGGACTAGCGGGAGGGCATACGAGCAGTACTTC. As protein: CASSTGQGTSGRAYEQYF.

This clonotype was picked up many times. The chain joins TRBV20-1 to TRBJ2-7; 10 bases line up with TRBD2. The ends lost 2 bases at V and 1 base at J; junction bases unmatched: 11. The CDR3 totals 17 residues. The germline gives CDR1 DFQATT, CDR2 SNEGSKA (reference sequence). CDR3 sequence (DNA): TGCAGTGCTAGACCTCCCCTCGGTAGCGGGAGGTCCTACGAGCAGTACTTC. Protein: CSARPPLGSGRSYEQYF.